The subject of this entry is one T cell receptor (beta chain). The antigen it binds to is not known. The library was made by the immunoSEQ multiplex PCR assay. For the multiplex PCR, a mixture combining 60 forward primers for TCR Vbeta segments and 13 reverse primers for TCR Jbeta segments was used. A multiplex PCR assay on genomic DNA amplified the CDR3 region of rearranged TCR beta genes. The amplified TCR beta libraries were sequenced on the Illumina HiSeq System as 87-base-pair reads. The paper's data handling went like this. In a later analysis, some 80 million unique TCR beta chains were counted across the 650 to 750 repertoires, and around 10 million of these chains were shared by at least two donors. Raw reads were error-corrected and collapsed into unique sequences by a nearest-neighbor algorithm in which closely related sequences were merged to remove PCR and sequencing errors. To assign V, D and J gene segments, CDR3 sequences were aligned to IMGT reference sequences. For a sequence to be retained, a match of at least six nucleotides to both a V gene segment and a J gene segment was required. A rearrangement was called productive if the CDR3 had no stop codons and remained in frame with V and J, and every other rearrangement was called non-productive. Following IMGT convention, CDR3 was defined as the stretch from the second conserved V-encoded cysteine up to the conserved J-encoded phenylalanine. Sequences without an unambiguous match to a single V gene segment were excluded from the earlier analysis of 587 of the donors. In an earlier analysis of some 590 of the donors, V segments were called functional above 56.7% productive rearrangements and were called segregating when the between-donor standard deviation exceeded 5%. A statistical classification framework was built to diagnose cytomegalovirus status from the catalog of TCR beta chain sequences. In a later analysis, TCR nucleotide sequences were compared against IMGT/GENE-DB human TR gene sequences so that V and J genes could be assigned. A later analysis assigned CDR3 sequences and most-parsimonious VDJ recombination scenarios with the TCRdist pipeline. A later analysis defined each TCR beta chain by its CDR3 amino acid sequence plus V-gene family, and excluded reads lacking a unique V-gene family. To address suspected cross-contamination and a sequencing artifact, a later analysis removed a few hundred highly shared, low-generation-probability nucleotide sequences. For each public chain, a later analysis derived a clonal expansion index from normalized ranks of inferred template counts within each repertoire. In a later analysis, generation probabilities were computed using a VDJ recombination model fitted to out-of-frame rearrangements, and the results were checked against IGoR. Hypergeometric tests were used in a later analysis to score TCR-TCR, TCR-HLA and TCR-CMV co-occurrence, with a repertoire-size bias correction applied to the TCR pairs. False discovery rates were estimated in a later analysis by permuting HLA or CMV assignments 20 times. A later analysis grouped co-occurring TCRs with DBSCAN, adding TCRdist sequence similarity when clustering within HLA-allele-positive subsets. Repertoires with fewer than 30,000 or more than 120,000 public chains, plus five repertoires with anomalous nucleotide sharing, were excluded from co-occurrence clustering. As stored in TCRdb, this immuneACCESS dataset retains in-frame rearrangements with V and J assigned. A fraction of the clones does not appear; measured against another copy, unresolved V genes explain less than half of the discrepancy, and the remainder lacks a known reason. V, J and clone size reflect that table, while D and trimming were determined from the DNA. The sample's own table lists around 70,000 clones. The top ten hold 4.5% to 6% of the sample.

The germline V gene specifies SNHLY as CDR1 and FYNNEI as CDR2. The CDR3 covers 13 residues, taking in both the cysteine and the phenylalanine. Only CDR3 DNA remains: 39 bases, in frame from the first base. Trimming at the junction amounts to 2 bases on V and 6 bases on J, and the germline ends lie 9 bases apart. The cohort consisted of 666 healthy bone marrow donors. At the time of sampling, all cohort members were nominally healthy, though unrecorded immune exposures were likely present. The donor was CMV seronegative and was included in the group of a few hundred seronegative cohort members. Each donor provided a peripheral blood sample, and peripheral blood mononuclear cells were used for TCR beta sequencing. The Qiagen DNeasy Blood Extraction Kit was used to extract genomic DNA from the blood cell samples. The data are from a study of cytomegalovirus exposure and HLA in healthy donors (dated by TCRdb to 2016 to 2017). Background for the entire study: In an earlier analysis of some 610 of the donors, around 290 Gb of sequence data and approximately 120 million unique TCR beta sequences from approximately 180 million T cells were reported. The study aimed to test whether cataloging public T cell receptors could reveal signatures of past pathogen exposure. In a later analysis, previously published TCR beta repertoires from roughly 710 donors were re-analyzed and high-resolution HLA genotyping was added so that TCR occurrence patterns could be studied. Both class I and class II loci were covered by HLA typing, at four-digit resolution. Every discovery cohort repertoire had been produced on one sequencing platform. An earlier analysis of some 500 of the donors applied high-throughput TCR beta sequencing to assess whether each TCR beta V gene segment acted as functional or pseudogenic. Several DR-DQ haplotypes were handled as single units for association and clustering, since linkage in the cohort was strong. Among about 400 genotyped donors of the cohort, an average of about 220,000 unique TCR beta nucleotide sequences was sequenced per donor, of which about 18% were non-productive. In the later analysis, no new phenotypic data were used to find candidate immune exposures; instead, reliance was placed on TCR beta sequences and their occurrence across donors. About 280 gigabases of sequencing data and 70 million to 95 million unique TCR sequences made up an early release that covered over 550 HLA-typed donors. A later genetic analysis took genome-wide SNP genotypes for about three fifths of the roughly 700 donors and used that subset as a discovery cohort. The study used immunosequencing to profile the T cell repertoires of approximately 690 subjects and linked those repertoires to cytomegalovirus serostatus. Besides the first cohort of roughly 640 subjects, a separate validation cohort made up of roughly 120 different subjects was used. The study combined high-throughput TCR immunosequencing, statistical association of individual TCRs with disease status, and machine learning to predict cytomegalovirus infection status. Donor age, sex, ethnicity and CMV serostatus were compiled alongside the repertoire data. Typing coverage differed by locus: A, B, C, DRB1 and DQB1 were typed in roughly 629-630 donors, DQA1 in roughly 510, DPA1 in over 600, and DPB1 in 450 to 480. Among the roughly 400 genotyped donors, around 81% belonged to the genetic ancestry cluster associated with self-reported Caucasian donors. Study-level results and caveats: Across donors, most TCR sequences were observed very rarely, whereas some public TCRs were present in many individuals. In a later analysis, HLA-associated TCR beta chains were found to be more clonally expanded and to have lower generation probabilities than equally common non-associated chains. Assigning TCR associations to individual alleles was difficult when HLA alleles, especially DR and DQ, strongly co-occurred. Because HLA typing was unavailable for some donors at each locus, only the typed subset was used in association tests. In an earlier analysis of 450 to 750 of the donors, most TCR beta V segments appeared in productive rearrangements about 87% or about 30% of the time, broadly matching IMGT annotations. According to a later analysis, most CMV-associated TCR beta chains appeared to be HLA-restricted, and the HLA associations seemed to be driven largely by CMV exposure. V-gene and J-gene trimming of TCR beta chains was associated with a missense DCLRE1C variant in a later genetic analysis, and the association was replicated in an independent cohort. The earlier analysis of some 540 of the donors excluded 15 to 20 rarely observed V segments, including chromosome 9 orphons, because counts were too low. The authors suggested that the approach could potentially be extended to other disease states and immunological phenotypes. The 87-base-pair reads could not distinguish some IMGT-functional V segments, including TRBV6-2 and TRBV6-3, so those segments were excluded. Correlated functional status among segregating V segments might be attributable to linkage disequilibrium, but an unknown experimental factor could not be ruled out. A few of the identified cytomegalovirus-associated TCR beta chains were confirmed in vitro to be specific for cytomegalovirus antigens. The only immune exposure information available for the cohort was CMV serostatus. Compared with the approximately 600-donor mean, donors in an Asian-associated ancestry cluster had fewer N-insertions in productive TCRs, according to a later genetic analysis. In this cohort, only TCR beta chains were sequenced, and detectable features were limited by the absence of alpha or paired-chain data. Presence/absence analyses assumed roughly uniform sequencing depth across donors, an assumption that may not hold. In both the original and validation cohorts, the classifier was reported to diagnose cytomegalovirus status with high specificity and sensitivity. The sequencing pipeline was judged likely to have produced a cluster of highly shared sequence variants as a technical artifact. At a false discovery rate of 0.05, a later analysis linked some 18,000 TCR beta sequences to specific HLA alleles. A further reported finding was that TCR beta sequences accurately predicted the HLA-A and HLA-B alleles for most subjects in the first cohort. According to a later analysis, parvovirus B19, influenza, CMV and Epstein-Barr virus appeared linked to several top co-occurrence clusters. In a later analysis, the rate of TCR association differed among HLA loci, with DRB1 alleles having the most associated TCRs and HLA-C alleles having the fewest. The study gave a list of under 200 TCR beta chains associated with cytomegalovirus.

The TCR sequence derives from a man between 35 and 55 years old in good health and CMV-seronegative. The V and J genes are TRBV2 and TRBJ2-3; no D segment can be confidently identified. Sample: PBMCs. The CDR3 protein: CASSESWRDTQYF. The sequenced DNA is TGTGCCAGCAGTGAAAGTTGGCGGGATACGCAGTATTTT.